This entry concerns a single TCR beta chain. Its antigen is not identified. This sample is part of a study of post-analysis software for immune sequencing data. Study overall: Relapsing-remitting, secondary progressive and progressive-relapsing multiple sclerosis courses were included.

General study points: Included in a set of roughly five TRBV segments more frequent in patients than controls were TRBV5-6, TRBV5-1 and TRBV20-1.

Germline V lookup: CDR1 SQVTM, CDR2 ANQGSEA. This CDR3 has 14 residues. V lost 4 bases, J lost 4 bases, and 5 bases stayed unmatched. Researchers reported that TCR beta cDNA libraries carried unique molecular identifiers. cDNA molecules numbering around 450,000 came from about 1 to 10 million T cells. Each CDR3 protein is one row after TCRdb ran MiXCR on the PCR reads. The sample shows fewer than 700,000 distinct CDR3 sequences, 44% of them seen only once. This clonotype originated in a girl aged 5-17 years with multiple sclerosis. Input material: blood. The chain combines TRBV29-1 with TRBJ2-1, with 9 positions matching TRBD1. The CDR3 bases are TGCAGCGTTGTCGGGACAGGGACTTACAATGAGCAGTTCTTC. It codes for CSVVGTGTYNEQFF.